Shown below are 19 T cell receptor beta chains from a single sample sequenced in a study of blood T cells in healthy people across ages. The second PCR ran about 6 to 11 cycles with a sample-barcoded 5' primer and J-beta primers. From the 5' RACE reads, TCRdb called clonotypes with MiXCR, one entry per CDR3 protein. The top ten hold about 12% of the sample, which has approximately 1,000,000 distinct CDR3 sequences, roughly two fifths seen once. The sequenced sample consisted of blood. The receptors here all came from a man aged 18 to 35 in good health.

The chain recombines TRBV7-3 with TRBJ2-1; D may be TRBD1 or TRBD2 (6 bases each). V was cut by 5 bases and J by 6 bases, with 20 bases left in between. This CDR3 region has 16 residues. CDR1 and CDR2 (germline): SGHTA, FQGTGA. CDR3 bases: TGTGCCAGCAGCACCGGGGGCCCCGATACCGGCAATGAGCAGTTCTTC. This gives the protein CASSTGGPDTGNEQFF.

This chain connects TRBV5-4 to TRBJ1-2; 9 nucleotides align to TRBD1. The CDR3 totals 16 residues. Trimming took 1 base from V and 4 from J; bases not matched to a gene: 8. Germline CDR1 is SGHNT and CDR2 is YYREEE (reference sequence). The DNA of the CDR3 is TGTGCCAGCAGCTTGCCGCACCGGGACAGGGCCTATGGCTACACCTTC. It encodes CASSLPHRDRAYGYTF.

This rearrangement joins TRBV30 to TRBJ1-1, with D uncertain. Germline values: CDR1 GTSNPN, CDR2 SVGIG (reference sequence). The CDR3 sequence is 13 residues long. V dropped 5 bases and J dropped 0 bases, with 10 bases sitting between them. CDR3 DNA: TGTGCCTGGTCCCCAACACTGAACACTGAAGCTTTCTTT. Its translation is CAWSPTLNTEAFF.

This chain connects TRBV3-1 to TRBJ1-1; TRBD1 agrees at 8 bases. In germline, CDR1 is LGHDT, CDR2 YNNKEL (reference sequence). The ends lost 4 bases at V and 11 bases at J; junction bases unmatched: 12. This CDR3 region has 14 residues. CDR3 nucleotides: TGTGCCAGCAGCCGGAGCCAGGGGGCAGGGAAGGCTTTCTTT. Translating gives CASSRSQGAGKAFF.

This clonotype occurred a few times. The rearrangement joins TRBV30 to TRBJ2-7; D unclear. The germline V gene has CDR1 GTSNPN and CDR2 SVGIG (reference sequence). This CDR3 spans 12 amino acids. V lost 5 bases and J lost 0, with 8 bases in between. In nucleotides, the CDR3 is TGTGCCTGGGACACCAACTCCTACGAGCAGTACTTC. This sequence encodes CAWDTNSYEQYF.

V usage is TRBV5-1 and J usage is TRBJ2-1, with 7 bases identical to TRBD1. CDR1 SGHRS and CDR2 YFSETQ come from the germline V gene. The ends lost 4 bases at V and 5 bases at J; junction bases unmatched: 9. The CDR3 extends over 15 amino acids. CDR3 bases: TGCGCCAGCAGCCTGACGTTCGGGACAGACAATGAGCAGTTCTTC. This translates into CASSLTFGTDNEQFF.

This CDR3 reads CAWNRENTEAFF. CDR3 DNA: TGTGCCTGGAACAGGGAGAACACTGAAGCTTTCTTT. The V and J genes are TRBV30 and TRBJ1-1; D is possibly TRBD1 (6 bases). This CDR3 has 12 residues. Trimming took 4 bases from V and 1 from J, leaving 7 bases between them. The germline gives CDR1 GTSNPN, CDR2 SVGIG (reference sequence).

J is TRBJ1-1 and V is TRBV6-6; a possible D gene is TRBD1 (5 bases). This CDR3 region has 13 residues. V shed 4 bases and J shed 4 bases, with 10 bases lying between them. CDR1 MNHNY and CDR2 SVGAGI come from the germline V gene (reference sequence). CDR3 DNA: TGTGCCAGCAGTTCTCAGGGCAGCACTGAAGCTTTCTTT. Encoded protein: CASSSQGSTEAFF.

The chain links TRBV6-2 or TRBV6-3 to TRBJ1-2; 7 bases align to TRBD1. CDR1 is MNHEY, CDR2 SVGEGT, per germline. V lost 4 bases to trimming and J lost 8 bases; unmatched junction nucleotides: 7. The CDR3 runs 13 residues. The chain's CDR3 is CASSFRDRRGYTF. CDR3 in DNA: TGTGCCAGCAGTTTCCGGGACAGAAGGGGCTACACCTTC.

The chain links TRBV7-3 to TRBJ2-1; 16 bases align to TRBD2. Germline CDR1 is SGHTA and CDR2 is FQGTGA. V dropped 2 bases and J dropped 7; count of bases not matched to a gene: 5. The CDR3 has 17 residues. The CDR3 region is CASSLGTSGGARNEQFF. Here the CDR3 DNA reads TGTGCCAGCAGCTTAGGGACTAGCGGGGGGGCTCGGAATGAGCAGTTCTTC.

The chain joins TRBV7-9 to TRBJ2-3; D not certain. Germline values: CDR1 SEHNR, CDR2 FQNEAQ (reference sequence). The CDR3 totals 13 residues. The V and J ends lost 3 bases and 4 bases respectively, with 8 bases between them. This CDR3 is CASSFSGPDTQYF. Written as DNA, the CDR3 is TGTGCCAGCAGCTTTTCAGGCCCAGATACGCAGTATTTT.

J is TRBJ1-4 and V is TRBV6-1; a weak D match, TRBD1 (5 bases). From germline, CDR1 is MNHNS and CDR2 SASEGT. The CDR3 sequence is 15 residues long. Between the trimmed V and J ends, which lost 7 bases and 4 bases, there was a span of 16 bases. In DNA form, the CDR3 reads TGTGCCAGCATCGGCAGGGACTTCGGTAATGAAAAACTGTTTTTT. It translates to CASIGRDFGNEKLFF.

This clonotype has a handful of counts. The genes are TRBV28 and TRBJ1-5; D ambiguous. CDR3 size: 14 residues. Trimming pared 7 bases from V and 1 base from J, leaving 11 bases between. The germline V gene encodes CDR1 MDHEN and CDR2 SYDVKM. DNA of the CDR3: TGTGCCAGCACCATAGGACCGAGCAATCAGCCCCAGCATTTT. This translates into CASTIGPSNQPQHF.

The chain uses TRBV4-3 and TRBJ2-2; D gene unclear. Germline V CDR1 and CDR2: LGHNA, YSLEER. There are 15 residues in the CDR3. Trimming left V 0 bases short and J 7 bases short, with 12 bases between. CDR3 sequence reads: CASSQETDGLGELFF. The CDR3 bases are TGCGCCAGCAGCCAAGAAACGGACGGCCTCGGGGAGCTGTTTTTT.

A single count supports this clonotype. The genes are TRBV9 and TRBJ2-1; perhaps TRBD2 as D (5 bases). Between the trimmed V and J ends, which lost 0 bases and 4 bases, there was a span of 14 bases. The CDR3 is made up of 16 amino acids. Per the germline V gene, CDR1 is SGDLS and CDR2 is YYNGEE. The CDR3 nucleotides read TGTGCCAGCAGCGTAGGAGAGGGAACCCCTTACAATGAGCAGTTCTTC. Its protein product is CASSVGEGTPYNEQFF.

At least ten counts were recorded for this clonotype. This chain joins TRBV5-1 and TRBJ2-1; 8 bases are shared with TRBD2. This CDR3 contains 16 residues. The V and J ends lost 1 base and 0 bases, in that order; junction bases with no gene match: 3. The germline V gene has CDR1 SGHRS and CDR2 YFSETQ. The CDR3 loop reads CASSLTGGSSYNEQFF. The CDR3 DNA is TGCGCCAGCAGCTTGACGGGGGGGAGCTCCTACAATGAGCAGTTCTTC.

A few counts support this clonotype. J is TRBJ1-2 and V is TRBV20-1; D is unresolved. The CDR3 has 13 amino acids. Trimming removed 3 bases at V and 2 bases at J, with 10 bases between. Per the germline V gene, CDR1 is DFQATT and CDR2 is SNEGSKA (reference sequence). CDR3: CSASPGSNYGYTF. DNA for the CDR3: TGCAGTGCTAGTCCGGGGTCGAACTATGGCTACACCTTC.

About this clonotype: The junction shows a germline mismatch at one end, possibly a read error. CDR3 loop: CVSSLIDWSAEQYF. For the CDR3, the DNA is TGTGTCAGCAGTCTCATAGACTGGTCCGCCGAGCAGTACTTC. The rearrangement uses TRBV6-1 and TRBJ2-7; D uncertain. Germline-derived CDR1 and CDR2 are MNHNS and SASEGT. This CDR3 region has 14 residues.

This clonotype came up a few times. The chain recombines TRBV9 with TRBJ2-1; 10 bases match TRBD2. V shed 1 base and J 7 bases; nucleotides not matched to a gene: 5. The CDR3 extends over 15 amino acids. Germline CDR1 SGDLS, CDR2 YYNGEE. In nucleotides, the CDR3 is TGTGCCAGCAGCGTATTCCCTAGCGGGGGTAATGAGCAGTTCTTC. It yields the protein CASSVFPSGGNEQFF.